This entry is about one T cell receptor beta chain. Its antigen is still unknown. Base qualities are not provided; no much larger clone lies one nucleotide away. Genomic DNA was extracted from sorted cells for sequencing of the TCRbeta CDR3 region. TCRbeta CDR3 regions were sequenced using the immunoSEQ Assay. The table was pulled from immuneACCESS by TCRdb, which kept in-frame rearrangements only. Such tables lose some clones; where checked, under half of the loss comes from unresolved V genes, and the rest has no known cause. The sample table lists roughly 100,000 clones, about nine tenths of them with a count of one. The top ten constitute about 7% of the sample. The trial excluded patients who had a history of autoimmune disease or were on systemic immunosuppression. Peripheral blood for TCR sequencing was collected from all dose cohorts at baseline, on cycle 4 day 1, and on cycle 7 day 1. Samples were obtained from an open-label, multicenter, first-in-human phase I dose-escalation trial of ivuxolimab. Adults with locally advanced or metastatic head and neck squamous cell, hepatocellular, melanoma or renal cell carcinoma were enrolled in the trial. Before TCR sequencing, CD4+ T cells and CD8+ T cells from peripheral blood were sorted into separate populations.

These data originate in a study of OX40 agonist ivuxolimab in advanced cancers. About the study as a whole: Ivuxolimab, which targeted the costimulatory receptor OX40 (CD134), was an agonistic, fully human IgG2 monoclonal antibody. Intravenous ivuxolimab was administered to patients every 2 weeks at six dose levels: 0.01, 0.1, 0.3, 1.5, 3 and 10 mg/kg. The purpose of peripheral TCRbeta sequencing was to test whether ivuxolimab changed TCR sequence diversity and led to clonal T-cell expansion. Among the approximately 54 dose-escalation patients, around 20 had hepatocellular carcinoma, 15 or so melanoma, 9 renal cell carcinoma and 9 head and neck cancer. In the dose-escalation cohort, roughly 80% of patients were male, and the mean age was around 60 years, with a range of about 23 to 85. The paper reports the monotherapy dose-escalation portion (N of about 51 patients) of the phase I ivuxolimab trial. Partial responses occurred in three dose-escalation patients, of whom one had hepatocellular carcinoma and two had cutaneous melanoma. Patients were allowed to have had prior anti-PD-1, anti-PD-L1 or anti-CTLA-4 therapy, and around two fifths of the dose-escalation patients had been treated with checkpoint inhibitors.

General study outcomes and caveats: At doses of 0.1 to 3.0 mg/kg, clonal expansion of both CD4+ and CD8+ blood T cells was observed from baseline to week 6. Antigen specificity was not determined for the clonally expanded peripheral T cells. After ivuxolimab, expanded clones were on average more numerous among CD8+ T cells than among CD4+ T cells. Low levels of normalized T-cell clonal expansion were also seen in some nonresponding patients. In partial responders in the 0.1-3.0 mg/kg groups, normalized peripheral clonal expansion was found to be among the lowest, especially among CD8+ T cells.

From cysteine to phenylalanine, the CDR3 is 14 amino acids long. The DNA shown is the 42-base CDR3, in frame from base 1. From the germline V gene (reference sequence), CDR1 is SGHNT and CDR2 is YYREEE. The sample consisted of CD4+ or CD8+ T cells sorted from blood, taken in a trial of the OX40 agonist ivuxolimab. The clonotype comes from an adult with an advanced solid tumor such as melanoma, head and neck, liver or kidney cancer. In this chain, TRBV5-4 is recombined with TRBJ2-5; 10 central nucleotides agree with TRBD1. TRBJ2-7 matches the DNA end more closely, so the J call is doubtful. The CDR3 amino acid sequence is: CASSPGTGEYEQYF. The sequenced DNA: TGTGCCAGCAGCCCCGGGACAGGGGAATACGAGCAGTACTTC.